This entry lists 12 T cell receptor beta chains sequenced from one sample in a study of molecular identifiers for immune sequencing clone quantification. Each CDR3 protein gets one entry after TCRdb re-called the PCR reads with MiXCR. Here the sample spans about 500,000 distinct CDR3 sequences, 20% to 25% being singletons. Sequenced input: naive CD8+ T cells from blood, with Jurkat cell RNA spiked in. Subset meaning: FACS-sorted CD8+CD4-CCR7+CD45RA+ naive T cells. Receptors were obtained from a human donor in good health. Some libraries in this study had Jurkat cell RNA spiked in.

This clonotype was seen a few times. The chain uses TRBV28 and TRBJ2-7, with TRBD1 matching 9 bases. The CDR3 loop spans 15 amino acids. Trimming at V came to 7 bases and at J to 3 bases, leaving 10 bases not matched to a gene. Per germline, CDR1 MDHEN and CDR2 SYDVKM. The DNA for the CDR3 is TGTGCCAGCACACCCAATCCGGGACAGGGCTACGAGCAGTACTTC. This encodes CASTPNPGQGYEQYF.

This clonotype occurred many times. The chain links TRBV12-3 or TRBV12-4 to TRBJ2-3; TRBD2 matches 12 bases. The J segment lost 6 bases and the V segment lost 5 bases, leaving 6 bases of the junction unmatched. The CDR3 extends over 15 amino acids. The CDR3 region is CASSPLAGGLDTQYF. The DNA of the CDR3 is TGTGCCAGCAGTCCACTAGCGGGAGGATTGGATACGCAGTATTTT.

This clonotype was observed a handful of times. The chain couples TRBV2 to TRBJ2-1; D ambiguous. The V end was cut by 5 bases, the J end by 13 bases, with 12 bases between. Germline assignment: CDR1 SNHLY and CDR2 FYNNEI. The CDR3 extends over 11 amino acids. CDR3 nucleotides: TGTGCCAGCAGTCCCCAACCCGCCCAGTTCTTC. Translated, it gives CASSPQPAQFF. The complete variable domain, with remaining parts taken from reference TRBV2 and TRBJ2-1, reads EPEVTQTPSHQVTQMGQEVILRCVPISNHLYFYWYRQILGQKVEFLVSFYNNEISEKSEIFDDQFSVERPDGSNFTLKIRSTKLEDSAMYFCASSPQPAQFFGPGTRLTVL.

This clonotype was recorded many times. The V call is TRBV20-1, the J call TRBJ2-3; D remains unclear. The CDR3 spans 13 residues. V was clipped by 1 base and J by 5 bases, with 10 bases between them. Germline V gives CDR1 DFQATT, CDR2 SNEGSKA (reference sequence). The CDR3 region is CSARVTPGDTQYF. The CDR3 DNA sequence: TGCAGTGCTAGAGTTACCCCCGGAGATACGCAGTATTTT.

This clonotype was observed many times. The V and J genes are TRBV7-8 and TRBJ2-3; 12 positions agree with TRBD2. This CDR3 comprises 18 residues. With V trimmed by 6 bases and J by 0 bases, 10 bases remained unmatched. CDR1 and CDR2 (germline): SGHVS, FQNEAQ. Here the CDR3 DNA reads TGTGCCAGCAGTTTGACTAGCGGGGGCACAGGTAGCACAGATACGCAGTATTTT. Translated, it gives CASSLTSGGTGSTDTQYF.

At least ten counts were recorded for this clonotype. V is TRBV28 and J is TRBJ2-7; 11 bases are a match to TRBD2. J lost 4 bases, V lost 6 bases, and 8 bases had no gene match. CDR1 is MDHEN and CDR2 is SYDVKM in the germline V gene. The CDR3 totals 15 residues. CDR3 DNA: TGTGCCAGCAGCCCGGGACTAGCGGACCATTACGAGCAGTACTTC. This translates into CASSPGLADHYEQYF.

Turning to this clonotype: A junction end diverges from the germline sequence, so it may reflect a read error. V and J are TRBV14 and TRBJ1-1; a weak D match, TRBD1 (6 bases). This CDR3 region has 15 residues. The germline gives CDR1 SGHDN, CDR2 FVKESK. CDR3 residues: CASSQDNRGDTEALF. The CDR3 region has the DNA TGTGCCAGCAGCCAAGATAACCGGGGGGACACTGAAGCTCTCTTT.

Ten or more counts support this clonotype. The gene calls are TRBV9 and TRBJ1-5; 12 bases agree with TRBD1. Germline V gene data show CDR1 as SGDLS and CDR2 as YYNGEE. The CDR3 contains 15 residues. V shed 3 bases, J shed 6 bases, and the junction held 4 bases outside the gene matches. Here the CDR3 DNA reads TGTGCCAGCAGCGCGGGGACAGGGGGCTTTCAGCCCCAGCATTTT. Protein sequence: CASSAGTGGFQPQHF.

This clonotype showed up many times. The rearrangement links TRBV5-1 to TRBJ2-3, with TRBD1 matching over 7 bases. Trimming at V came to 0 bases and at J to 5 bases, leaving 6 bases not matched to a gene. This CDR3 region has 15 residues. In germline, CDR1 is SGHRS, CDR2 YFSETQ. The CDR3 nucleotides read TGCGCCAGCAGCTTGGAGACAGGGACGCTAGATACGCAGTATTTT. Translated: CASSLETGTLDTQYF.

Notes on this clonotype: A clone one base away is much larger, so this may be a read error. V and J are TRBV20-1 and TRBJ2-2; 10 bases fit TRBD1. This CDR3 is built from 15 residues. Trimming cost V 3 bases and J 1 base; bases outside gene matches: 2. Germline V lookup: CDR1 DFQATT, CDR2 SNEGSKA (reference sequence). In DNA form, the CDR3 reads TGCAGTGCTAGTGACAGGGGGCAGAACACCGGGGAGCTGTTTTTT. Protein sequence: CSASDRGQNTGELFF.

This clonotype was recorded once. A much larger clonotype is one base distant, so this may be a read error. Here the CDR3 reads CAGSEPTGLAQYF. The DNA for the CDR3 is TGTGCCGGCAGTGAGCCGACAGGGTTGGCACAGTACTTC. This chain joins TRBV25-1 and TRBJ2-7; 7 bases map to TRBD1. The CDR3 spans 13 residues. Germline V gene data show CDR1 as MGHDK and CDR2 as SYGVNS.

A word on this clonotype: A read error may explain this, as a much larger clone is one base away. The J gene is TRBJ1-1, the V gene TRBV28; TRBD1 matches at 7 bases. The germline CDR1 and CDR2 sequences are MDHEN and SYDVKM. Germline trimming cut 8 bases from V and 2 bases from J; bases unmatched to any gene: 14. The CDR3 consists of 16 residues. In nucleotides, the CDR3 is TGTGCCAGCGGACCAAACCCCCAGGGGGTCAACACTGAAGCTTTCTTT. Translated: CASGPNPQGVNTEAFF.